The present entry profiles one T cell receptor (beta chain) with its context. This sample is part of a study of blood T cell repertoires in COVID-19. Across the whole study: Acute-phase and convalescent COVID-19 samples originated in the United States, Italy and Spain. Sample material is recorded as cDNA or gDNA derived from T cells, B-cell-depleted T cells, or PBMCs.

In the authors' methods: By means of reference gene primer amplification, nucleated cell counts were estimated. The repertoire was sequenced with immunoSEQ multiplex PCR; TCRdb's copy has only in-frame clones and lacks some. The DNA gave D and trimming, while V, J and clone size come from that table. The data show tens of thousands of clones, around 86% seen once. The TCR originated in a woman older than 75 with active or convalescent COVID-19. Sequenced: peripheral blood.

In DNA, the CDR3 is TGTGCCACCAGCATAACAGGGGTCAGGGAGACCCAGTACTTC. Its protein product is CATSITGVRETQYF. This sequence joins TRBV15 and TRBJ2-5; 7 nucleotides agree with TRBD1. V gave up 4 bases and J gave up 5 bases; unmatched junction bases: 7. The CDR3 is made up of 14 amino acids. The germline CDR1 and CDR2 sequences are LNHNV and YYDKDF (reference sequence). The whole variable domain, filled in from reference TRBV15 and TRBJ2-5, reads DAMVIQNPRYQVTQFGKPVTLSCSQTLNHNVMYWYQQKSSQAPKLLFHYYDKDFNNEADTPDNFQSRRPNTSFCFLDIRSPGLGDTAMYLCATSITGVRETQYFGPGTRLLVL.